This T cell receptor (beta chain) was profiled in a study of T cell responses to AZD1222 COVID-19 vaccine. Points from the study as a whole: Repertoire sampling was restricted to post-peak T cell response timepoints. The study found vaccine-associated CD4 TCRs spanning spike, dominant at 160-218 and 743-854. Donors, mostly white British, included more females; clonal diversity was possibly underestimated. AZD1222 recipients seropositive at baseline numbered only five to seven.

This clone was observed a single time. Its matching antigen is unknown. Per the germline V gene, CDR1 is SEHNR and CDR2 is FQNEAQ (reference sequence). The CDR3 runs 14 residues. The junction had 4 bases not matched to a gene; V was cut back by 2 bases and J by 6 bases. Here immunoSEQ multiplex PCR was the method, and the copy in TCRdb shows in-frame clones only, minus some. There are roughly 70,000 clones in the sample; around 79% occur only once, and 20% to 30% lies in the top ten. The J gene is TRBJ2-4, the V gene TRBV7-9; 7 bases line up with TRBD2. The clonotype comes from an adult in good health. Specimen: peripheral blood, collected on day 0 of MenACWY control vaccination. CDR3 sequence: CASSLTGGGNIQYF. The DNA for the CDR3 is TGTGCCAGCAGCTTAACGGGAGGCGGAAACATTCAGTACTTC.